This paragraph reports one T cell receptor beta chain. Primers included in the PCR were 60 Vbeta and 13 Jbeta primers. TCRdb keeps only in-frame clones here, not all; method: immunoSEQ multiplex PCR. Found here are 110,000 to 150,000 clones, around four fifths of them singletons; the top ten hold about 2.5%. Germline V CDR1 and CDR2: SQVTM, ANQGSEA. Trimming shortened V by 4 bases and J by 1 base, and 17 bases separated the two germline ends. The CDR3 loop spans 16 amino acids. This entry comes from a study of cytomegalovirus exposure and HLA in healthy donors. Sample: PBMCs. The chain is built from TRBV29-1 and TRBJ2-1, with a tentative D call TRBD1 (6 bases). This TCR came from a boy between 2 and 10 years old in good health and CMV-seronegative. CDR3 residues: CSVVVQGFKSYNEQFF. Here the CDR3 DNA reads TGCAGCGTTGTCGTACAGGGTTTTAAATCCTACAATGAGCAGTTCTTC.